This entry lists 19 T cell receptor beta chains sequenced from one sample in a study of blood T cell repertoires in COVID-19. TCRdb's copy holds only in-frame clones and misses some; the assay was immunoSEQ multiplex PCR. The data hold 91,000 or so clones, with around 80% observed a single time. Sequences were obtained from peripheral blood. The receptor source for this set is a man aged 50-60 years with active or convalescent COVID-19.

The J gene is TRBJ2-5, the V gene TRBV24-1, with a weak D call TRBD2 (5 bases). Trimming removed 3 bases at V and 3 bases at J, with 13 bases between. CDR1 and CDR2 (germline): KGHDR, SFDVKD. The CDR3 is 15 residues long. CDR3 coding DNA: TGTGCCACCAGTGATCCCCGGGAACCTGAAGAGACCCAGTACTTC. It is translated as CATSDPREPEETQYF.

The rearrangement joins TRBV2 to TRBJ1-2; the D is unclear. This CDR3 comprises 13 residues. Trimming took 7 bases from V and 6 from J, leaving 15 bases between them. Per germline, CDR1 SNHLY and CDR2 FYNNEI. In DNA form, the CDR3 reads TGTGCCAGCACTGGGGAGGATCTCAATGGCTACACCTTC. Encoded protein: CASTGEDLNGYTF.

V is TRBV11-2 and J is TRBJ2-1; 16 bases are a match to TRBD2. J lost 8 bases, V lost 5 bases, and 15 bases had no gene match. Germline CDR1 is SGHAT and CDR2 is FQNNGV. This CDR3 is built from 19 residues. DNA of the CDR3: TGTGCCAGCAGCGACGAACCCGGGACTAGCGGGGGGGCCTTATATGAGCAGTTCTTC. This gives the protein CASSDEPGTSGGALYEQFF.

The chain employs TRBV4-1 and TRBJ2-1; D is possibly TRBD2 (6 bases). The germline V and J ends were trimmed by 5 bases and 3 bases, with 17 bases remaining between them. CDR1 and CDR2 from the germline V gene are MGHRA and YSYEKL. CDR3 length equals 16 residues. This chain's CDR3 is CASSSPGGSVYNEQFF. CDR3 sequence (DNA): TGCGCCAGCAGCTCCCCCGGGGGATCAGTCTACAATGAGCAGTTCTTC.

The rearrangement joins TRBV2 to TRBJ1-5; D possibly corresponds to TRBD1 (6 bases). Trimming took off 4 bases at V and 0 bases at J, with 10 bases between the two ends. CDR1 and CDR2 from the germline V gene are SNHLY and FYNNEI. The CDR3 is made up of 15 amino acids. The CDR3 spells CASSGQENSNQPQHF. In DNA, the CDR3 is TGTGCCAGCAGTGGACAGGAGAATAGCAATCAGCCCCAGCATTTT. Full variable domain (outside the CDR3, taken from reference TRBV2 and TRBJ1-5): EPEVTQTPSHQVTQMGQEVILRCVPISNHLYFYWYRQILGQKVEFLVSFYNNEISEKSEIFDDQFSVERPDGSNFTLKIRSTKLEDSAMYFCASSGQENSNQPQHFGDGTRLSIL.

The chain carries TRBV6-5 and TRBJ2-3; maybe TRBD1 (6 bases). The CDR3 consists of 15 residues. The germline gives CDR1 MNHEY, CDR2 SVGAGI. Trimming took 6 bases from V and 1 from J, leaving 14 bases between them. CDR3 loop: CASRLSRGGTDTQYF. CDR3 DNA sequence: TGTGCCAGCAGGCTCAGCAGGGGAGGCACAGATACGCAGTATTTT.

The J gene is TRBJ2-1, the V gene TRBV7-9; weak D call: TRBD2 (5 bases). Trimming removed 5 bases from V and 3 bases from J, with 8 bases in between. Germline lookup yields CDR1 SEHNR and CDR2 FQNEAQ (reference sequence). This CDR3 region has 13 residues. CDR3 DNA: TGTGCCAGCAGCGCCCGGGACTACAATGAGCAGTTCTTC. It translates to CASSARDYNEQFF.

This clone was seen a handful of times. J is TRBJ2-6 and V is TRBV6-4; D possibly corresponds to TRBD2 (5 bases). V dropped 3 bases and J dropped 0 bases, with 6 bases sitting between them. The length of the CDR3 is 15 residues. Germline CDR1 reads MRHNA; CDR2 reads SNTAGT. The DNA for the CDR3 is TGTGCCAGCAGTGAGAGGGCCTCTGGGGCCAACGTCCTGACTTTC. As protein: CASSERASGANVLTF.

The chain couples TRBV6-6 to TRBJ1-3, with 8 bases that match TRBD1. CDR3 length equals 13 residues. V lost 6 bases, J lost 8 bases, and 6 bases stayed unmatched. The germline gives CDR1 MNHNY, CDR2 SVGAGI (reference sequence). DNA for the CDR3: TGTGCCAGCAGCCGGACAGGGAGGGACACCATATATTTT. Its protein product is CASSRTGRDTIYF.

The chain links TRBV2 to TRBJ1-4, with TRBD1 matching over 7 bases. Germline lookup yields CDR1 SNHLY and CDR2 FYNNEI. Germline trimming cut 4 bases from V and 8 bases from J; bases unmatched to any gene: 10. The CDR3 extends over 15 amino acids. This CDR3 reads CASSALEGAGEKLFF. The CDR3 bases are TGTGCCAGCAGTGCCTTGGAGGGGGCTGGAGAAAAACTGTTTTTT.

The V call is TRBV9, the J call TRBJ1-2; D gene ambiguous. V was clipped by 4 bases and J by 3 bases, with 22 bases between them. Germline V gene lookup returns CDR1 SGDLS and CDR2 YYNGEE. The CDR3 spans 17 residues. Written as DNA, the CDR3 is TGTGCCAGCAGCCCAAGCCCCTGGACCCCCGGGGACTATGGCTACACCTTC. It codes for CASSPSPWTPGDYGYTF. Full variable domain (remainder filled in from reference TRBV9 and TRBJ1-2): DSGVTQTPKHLITATGQRVTLRCSPRSGDLSVYWYQQSLDQGLQFLIQYYNGEERAKGNILERFSAQQFPDLHSELNLSSLELGDSALYFCASSPSPWTPGDYGYTFGSGTRLTVV.

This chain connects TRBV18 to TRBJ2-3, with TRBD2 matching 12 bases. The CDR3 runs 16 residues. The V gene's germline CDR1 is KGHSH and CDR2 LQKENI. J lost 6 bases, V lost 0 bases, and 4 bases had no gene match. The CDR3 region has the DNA TGTGCCAGCTCACCACCCTCGACTAGCGGGGGTGATACGCAGTATTTT. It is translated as CASSPPSTSGGDTQYF. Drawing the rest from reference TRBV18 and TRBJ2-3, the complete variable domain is NAGVMQNPRHLVRRRGQEARLRCSPMKGHSHVYWYRQLPEEGLKFMVYLQKENIIDESGMPKERFSAEFPKEGPSILRIQQVVRGDSAAYFCASSPPSTSGGDTQYFGPGTRLTVL.

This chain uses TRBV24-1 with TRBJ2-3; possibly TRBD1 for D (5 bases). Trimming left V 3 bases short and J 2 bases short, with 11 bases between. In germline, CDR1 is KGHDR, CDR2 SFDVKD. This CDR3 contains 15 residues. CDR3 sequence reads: CATSDADKHTDTQYF. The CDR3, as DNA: TGTGCCACCAGTGATGCGGACAAACACACAGATACGCAGTATTTT.

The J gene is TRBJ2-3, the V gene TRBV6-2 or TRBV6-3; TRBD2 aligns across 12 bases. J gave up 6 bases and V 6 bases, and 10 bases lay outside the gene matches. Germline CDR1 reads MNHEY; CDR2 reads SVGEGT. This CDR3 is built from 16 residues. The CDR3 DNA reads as TGTGCCAGCAGACCTCTAGCGGGGGGGCCGGGTGATACGCAGTATTTT. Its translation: CASRPLAGGPGDTQYF.

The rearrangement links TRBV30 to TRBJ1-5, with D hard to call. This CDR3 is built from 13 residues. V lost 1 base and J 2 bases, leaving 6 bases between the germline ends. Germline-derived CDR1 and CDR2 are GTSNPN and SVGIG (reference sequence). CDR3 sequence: CAWSAHGNQPQHF. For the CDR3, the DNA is TGTGCCTGGAGTGCACATGGCAATCAGCCCCAGCATTTT. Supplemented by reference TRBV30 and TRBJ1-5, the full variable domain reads SQTIHQWPATLVQPVGSPLSLECTVEGTSNPNLYWYRQAAGRGLQLLFYSVGIGQISSEVPQNLSASRPQDRQFILSSKKLLLSDSGFYLCAWSAHGNQPQHFGDGTRLSIL.

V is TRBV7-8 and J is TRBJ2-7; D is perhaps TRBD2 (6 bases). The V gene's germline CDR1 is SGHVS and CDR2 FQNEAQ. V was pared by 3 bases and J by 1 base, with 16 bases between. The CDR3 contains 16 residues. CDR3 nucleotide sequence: TGTGCCAGCAGCTTCGGGCGGGGCCCAATATCCTACGAGCAGTACTTC. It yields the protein CASSFGRGPISYEQYF.

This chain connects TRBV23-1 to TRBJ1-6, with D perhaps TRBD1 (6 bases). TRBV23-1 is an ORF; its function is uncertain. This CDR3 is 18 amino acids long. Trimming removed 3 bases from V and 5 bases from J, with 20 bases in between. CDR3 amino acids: CASSQSSGWSGDNSPLHF. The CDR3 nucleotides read TGCGCCAGCAGTCAGTCTTCCGGGTGGTCAGGGGATAATTCACCCCTCCACTTT.

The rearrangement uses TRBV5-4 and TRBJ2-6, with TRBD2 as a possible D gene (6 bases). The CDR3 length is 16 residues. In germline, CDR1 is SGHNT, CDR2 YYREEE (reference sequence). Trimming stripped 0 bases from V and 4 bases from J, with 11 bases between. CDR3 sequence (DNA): TGTGCCAGCAGCTTGGGGGGGACTGAAGGGGCCAACGTCCTGACTTTC. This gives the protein CASSLGGTEGANVLTF.

The CDR3: CASSEGGADTQYF. In DNA, the CDR3 is TGTGCCAGCAGTGAAGGGGGGGCAGATACGCAGTATTTT. The rearrangement uses TRBV6-4 and TRBJ2-3, with a tentative D call TRBD2 (7 bases). Germline CDR1 MRHNA, CDR2 SNTAGT. This CDR3 spans 13 amino acids. Trimming left V 3 bases short and J 4 bases short, with 8 bases between.